The 26 T cell receptor beta chains below come from one sample, sequenced in a study of cytomegalovirus exposure and HLA in healthy donors. The repertoire was sequenced with immunoSEQ multiplex PCR; TCRdb's copy has only in-frame clones and lacks some. The sample contains some 76,000 clones, approximately 93% of which appear only once. The specimen sequenced was PBMCs. The source of these receptors is a woman younger than 30 in good health and CMV-seropositive.

The chain has TRBV29-1 and TRBJ2-6; 7 bases agree with TRBD1. Germline V gene data show CDR1 as SQVTM and CDR2 as ANQGSEA. CDR3 size: 14 residues. Germline trimming cut 5 bases from V and 1 base from J; bases unmatched to any gene: 2. The CDR3 DNA sequence: TGCAGCGTTCCAGGGGGATCTGGGGCCAACGTCCTGACTTTC. Its translation is CSVPGGSGANVLTF.

This clone has a single count. The V gene is TRBV11-3, the J gene TRBJ2-2, with TRBD2 as a possible D gene (6 bases). V was shortened by 1 base and J by 6 bases, with 6 bases between the two germline ends. This CDR3 spans 13 amino acids. CDR1 and CDR2 (germline): SGHNT, YENEEA. CDR3: CASSLGGAGELFF. The DNA for the CDR3 is TGTGCCAGCAGCTTAGGGGGGGCCGGGGAGCTGTTTTTT. The full variable domain, rest sourced from reference TRBV11-3 and TRBJ2-2, is EAGVVQSPRYKIIEKKQPVAFWCNPISGHNTLYWYLQNLGQGPELLIRYENEEAVDDSQLPKDRFSAERLKGVDSTLKIQPAELGDSAVYLCASSLGGAGELFFGEGSRLTVL.

The chain carries TRBV5-1 and TRBJ1-4; perhaps TRBD1 as D (6 bases). Germline CDR1 reads SGHRS; CDR2 reads YFSETQ. This CDR3 contains 13 residues. V lost 3 bases, J lost 7 bases, and 10 bases lay in between. The chain's CDR3 is CASSSTGPEKLFF. The CDR3 DNA sequence: TGCGCCAGCAGCTCGACAGGACCTGAAAAACTGTTTTTT. The full variable domain, with the rest looked up from reference TRBV5-1 and TRBJ1-4, is KAGVTQTPRYLIKTRGQQVTLSCSPISGHRSVSWYQQTPGQGLQFLFEYFSETQRNKGNFPGRFSGRQFSNSRSEMNVSTLELGDSALYLCASSSTGPEKLFFGSGTQLSVL.

The chain has TRBV6-1 and TRBJ2-3; D is possibly TRBD1 (6 bases). V lost 8 bases, J lost 3 bases, and 12 bases lay in between. CDR1 and CDR2 (germline): MNHNS, SASEGT. The CDR3 extends over 13 amino acids. CDR3 protein: CASLRGSTDTQYF. The CDR3 coding sequence is TGTGCCAGCCTCAGGGGATCTACAGATACGCAGTATTTT.

The genes are TRBV9 and TRBJ2-7; 10 bases are a match to TRBD2. There are 16 residues in the CDR3. CDR1 and CDR2 from the germline V gene are SGDLS and YYNGEE. The trim removed 0 bases at V and 0 bases at J, leaving 3 bases unmatched. DNA for the CDR3: TGTGCCAGCAGCGTAGGTAGCGGGGGGCCCTCCTACGAGCAGTACTTC. Translation gives CASSVGSGGPSYEQYF.

The CDR3 loop is CASRTGLAGGYSYEQYF. The CDR3 nucleotides read TGTGCCAGCAGAACGGGGCTAGCGGGAGGGTATTCCTACGAGCAGTACTTC. The chain couples TRBV28 to TRBJ2-7, with 12 nucleotides matching TRBD2. After removal of 6 bases from V and 1 base from J, the junction contained 10 bases not matched to a gene. The CDR3 covers 17 residues. CDR1 MDHEN and CDR2 SYDVKM come from the germline V gene.

The chain has TRBV5-4 and TRBJ1-6; D remains unclear. Looked up from germline, CDR1 is SGHNT and CDR2 is YYREEE (reference sequence). Deletions cut 0 bases from V and 0 bases from J, with 10 bases between. The CDR3 loop spans 17 amino acids. CDR3 residues: CASSLDRSSSYNSPLHF. CDR3 sequence (DNA): TGTGCCAGCAGCTTGGACCGTTCCAGCTCCTATAATTCACCCCTCCACTTT.

This sequence joins TRBV5-1 and TRBJ2-7; TRBD2 might be the D (6 bases). The CDR3 sequence is 16 residues long. Germline V gives CDR1 SGHRS, CDR2 YFSETQ. V was clipped by 4 bases and J by 3 bases, with 20 bases between them. The CDR3, as DNA: TGCGCCAGCAGCGCCGGGGGTGTGGTGGGCAACTACGAGCAGTACTTC. This gives the protein CASSAGGVVGNYEQYF.

The J gene is TRBJ1-5, the V gene TRBV5-8; 7 nucleotides match TRBD1. J gave up 11 bases and V 3 bases, and 17 bases lay outside the gene matches. CDR1 is SGHTS and CDR2 is YDEGEE in the germline V gene. CDR3 length: 16 amino acids. The chain's CDR3 is CASSYRTGSGFLAQHF. CDR3 DNA: TGTGCCAGCAGCTACCGGACAGGTTCTGGGTTTTTGGCCCAGCATTTT.

V usage is TRBV2 and J usage is TRBJ2-3, with D possibly being TRBD1 (5 bases). Germline V gene data show CDR1 as SNHLY and CDR2 as FYNNEI. Trimming took 7 bases from V and 3 from J, leaving 11 bases between them. The CDR3 consists of 13 residues. The CDR3 nucleotides read TGTGCCAGCAAAAGGGGCAGGACAGATACGCAGTATTTT. This sequence encodes CASKRGRTDTQYF.

The table lists this clone with a few counts. The chain carries TRBV6-4 and TRBJ2-2; TRBD2 aligns across 11 bases. This CDR3 is 18 amino acids long. The germline V gene encodes CDR1 MRHNA and CDR2 SNTAGT. The J segment lost 3 bases and the V segment lost 0 bases, leaving 6 bases of the junction unmatched. The CDR3 coding sequence is TGTGCCAGCAGTGACTCCCAACTAGCGGGAGATTACACCGGGGAGCTGTTTTTT. Translating it yields CASSDSQLAGDYTGELFF.

The genes are TRBV30 and TRBJ2-1; 13 positions match TRBD2. V shed 5 bases and J 0 bases; nucleotides not matched to a gene: 10. CDR1 and CDR2 from the germline V gene are GTSNPN and SVGIG (reference sequence). There are 18 residues in the CDR3. CDR3 region: CAWQTGLAGRSSYNEQFF. Here the CDR3 DNA reads TGTGCCTGGCAAACGGGACTAGCGGGACGAAGCTCCTACAATGAGCAGTTCTTC.

V is TRBV7-8 and J is TRBJ2-5, with TRBD2 as a possible D gene (6 bases). Trimming removed 1 base from V and 1 base from J, with 7 bases in between. Germline lookup yields CDR1 SGHVS and CDR2 FQNEAQ. There are 14 residues in the CDR3. The CDR3 loop reads CASSLGTTQETQYF. The CDR3 DNA reads as TGTGCCAGCAGCTTAGGGACTACCCAAGAGACCCAGTACTTC.

The rearrangement joins TRBV18 to TRBJ2-7; 9 positions match TRBD1. The CDR3 covers 15 residues. V was clipped by 3 bases and J by 4 bases; unmatched bases: 7. Germline assignment: CDR1 KGHSH and CDR2 LQKENI. The CDR3 nucleotides are TGTGCCAGCTCACCCCCGGGACAGGGCGGGTACGAGCAGTACTTC. Its translation is CASSPPGQGGYEQYF.

V is TRBV5-4 and J is TRBJ1-4; maybe TRBD1 (6 bases). Germline V lookup: CDR1 SGHNT, CDR2 YYREEE (reference sequence). Deletions cut 4 bases from V and 8 bases from J, with 15 bases between. This CDR3 is 14 amino acids long. CDR3 sequence reads: CASSQIQGFEKLFF. CDR3 in DNA: TGTGCCAGCAGCCAGATACAGGGTTTCGAAAAACTGTTTTTT.

The chain combines TRBV7-9 with TRBJ2-3; possible D gene TRBD1, 5 bases. Germline-derived CDR1 and CDR2 are SEHNR and FQNEAQ (reference sequence). The CDR3 extends over 14 amino acids. Between the trimmed V and J ends, which lost 5 bases and 0 bases, there was a span of 9 bases. Written as DNA, the CDR3 is TGTGCCAGCAGCCAGGACATAAGCACAGATACGCAGTATTTT. Its translation is CASSQDISTDTQYF.

In DNA form, the CDR3 reads TGTGCCAGTAGTATAGATCCCTGGAGCAATGAGCAGTTCTTC. Residues: CASSIDPWSNEQFF. V gene TRBV19 combines with J gene TRBJ2-1, with D unclear. The CDR3 consists of 14 residues. V was clipped by 0 bases and J by 6 bases, with 9 bases between them. The V gene's germline CDR1 is LNHDA and CDR2 SQIVND (reference sequence).

V is TRBV30 and J is TRBJ1-3; tentative D call: TRBD1 (5 bases). The germline V gene has CDR1 GTSNPN and CDR2 SVGIG (reference sequence). This CDR3 region has 14 residues. The V gene lost 0 bases and the J gene lost 8 bases, with 14 bases spanning the gap. The CDR3 region has the DNA TGTGCCTGGAGTGTCGGCGGGCGGGGGGACACCATATATTTT. Translated: CAWSVGGRGDTIYF.

This chain joins TRBV27 and TRBJ2-7; TRBD1 matches 7 bases. Germline lookup yields CDR1 MNHEY and CDR2 SMNVEV (reference sequence). V trimming: 6 bases; J trimming: 3 bases; junction bases outside the gene matches: 11. This CDR3 has 15 amino acids. CDR3 loop: CASRHTGALDYEQYF. In DNA, the CDR3 is TGTGCCAGCAGACATACAGGGGCCCTGGACTACGAGCAGTACTTC.

V is TRBV9 and J is TRBJ1-4, with D perhaps TRBD1 (5 bases). The CDR3 has 14 residues. Trimming stripped 6 bases from V and 2 bases from J, with 11 bases between. Germline CDR1 SGDLS, CDR2 YYNGEE. Written as DNA, the CDR3 is TGTGCCAGCAACCAGGGTGGCACTAATGAAAAACTGTTTTTT. This codes for CASNQGGTNEKLFF.

This clone appeared once. The J gene is TRBJ1-6, the V gene TRBV7-2; 7 positions agree with TRBD1. The CDR3 is 17 residues long. Germline V gene data show CDR1 as SGHTA and CDR2 as FQGNSA. V lost 4 bases, J lost 0 bases, and 6 bases stayed unmatched. CDR3 protein: CASSSDRVNSYNSPLHF. Written as DNA, the CDR3 is TGTGCCAGCAGCTCCGACAGGGTGAACTCCTATAATTCACCCCTCCACTTT.

The rearrangement joins TRBV29-1 to TRBJ2-5; 8 bases match TRBD1. The CDR3 loop spans 14 amino acids. With 3 bases clipped from V and 4 bases from J, the junction kept 7 bases outside the gene matches. CDR1 SQVTM and CDR2 ANQGSEA come from the germline V gene. Here the CDR3 DNA reads TGCAGCGTTGATGGGACAGGAGAGGTAGAGACCCAGTACTTC. Protein product: CSVDGTGEVETQYF.

This chain joins TRBV29-1 and TRBJ2-5, with 7 bases matching TRBD2. V lost 6 bases, J lost 0 bases, and 13 bases stayed unmatched. There are 16 residues in the CDR3. CDR1 is SQVTM and CDR2 is ANQGSEA in the germline V gene. The chain's CDR3 is CSVAGEASEYQETQYF. The CDR3 region has the DNA TGCAGCGTGGCGGGAGAGGCTAGCGAGTACCAAGAGACCCAGTACTTC. The full variable domain, its missing parts supplied by reference TRBV29-1 and TRBJ2-5, is SAVISQKPSRDICQRGTSLTIQCQVDSQVTMMFWYRQQPGQSLTLIATANQGSEATYESGFVIDKFPISRPNLTFSTLTVSNMSPEDSSIYLCSVAGEASEYQETQYFGPGTRLLVL.

The chain links TRBV11-3 to TRBJ1-1; 7 positions agree with TRBD1. The CDR3 spans 13 residues. V lost 5 bases and J lost 7; bases outside the gene matches: 7. Per germline, CDR1 SGHNT and CDR2 YENEEA. The CDR3 here is CASSPYDRDEAFF. The DNA of the CDR3 is TGTGCCAGCAGCCCATACGACAGGGATGAAGCTTTCTTT.

The rearrangement uses TRBV11-1 and TRBJ2-5, with TRBD1 identical over 9 bases. The V gene end was trimmed by 1 base and the J gene end by 5 bases; junction bases not matched to a gene: 8. Germline-derived CDR1 and CDR2 are SGHAT and FQDESV (reference sequence). This CDR3 spans 16 amino acids. The DNA of the CDR3 is TGTGCCAGCAGCTTAGGGACAGGGGTGACACGGGAGACCCAGTACTTC. Amino acids: CASSLGTGVTRETQYF.

This chain connects TRBV19 to TRBJ2-5, with D unclear. There are 13 residues in the CDR3. The V gene lost 3 bases and the J gene lost 3 bases, with 8 bases spanning the gap. CDR1 and CDR2 (germline): LNHDA, SQIVND (reference sequence). DNA of the CDR3: TGTGCCAGTAGTATTTGGAGAGAAGAGACCCAGTACTTC. Protein: CASSIWREETQYF.